These 26 T cell receptor beta chains were all obtained from the same sample, sequenced in a study of Graves' ophthalmopathy and Graves' hyperthyroidism. Amplification of TCR beta CDR3 regions used RNA transcripts. First-round RT-PCR employed HTBI primers, with a second-round multiplex PCR after it. TCRdb re-derived calls from the multiplex PCR reads in MiXCR, one entry per CDR3 protein. This sample has around 1.1 million distinct CDR3 sequences; 35% to 40% occur once, and the top ten carry over 8.5%. Material for sequencing was peripheral blood or thyroid tissue (not recorded which). Receptors were obtained from an adult man with Graves' hyperthyroidism.

This clonotype was detected ten times or more. J is TRBJ2-5 and V is TRBV2, with D possibly being TRBD1 (5 bases). This CDR3 is 17 amino acids long. The germline CDR1 and CDR2 sequences are SNHLY and FYNNEI. Trimming shortened V by 0 bases and J by 5 bases, and 19 bases separated the two germline ends. Here the CDR3 reads CASSEAHKADSRETQYF. CDR3 in DNA: TGTGCCAGCAGTGAAGCACATAAGGCCGACAGCCGGGAGACCCAGTACTTC.

This clonotype appeared many times. V and J are TRBV19 and TRBJ1-5; 9 bases agree with TRBD1. CDR1 and CDR2 from the germline V gene are LNHDA and SQIVND (reference sequence). This CDR3 spans 15 amino acids. V dropped 1 base and J dropped 3; count of bases not matched to a gene: 1. The CDR3 DNA reads as TGTGCCAGTAGTATAGGGGACAGGGACAATCAGCCCCAGCATTTT. Its protein is CASSIGDRDNQPQHF.

This clonotype was recorded a few times. The chain couples TRBV7-9 to TRBJ2-7, with D possibly being TRBD2 (6 bases). This CDR3 region has 18 residues. V was trimmed by 0 bases and J by 1 base, leaving 19 bases between them. Germline V gene lookup returns CDR1 SEHNR and CDR2 FQNEAQ (reference sequence). The CDR3 DNA follows: TGTGCCAGCAGCTTAGCTCAACGCGGGGCTCAAGGTTCCTACGAGCAGTACTTC. It translates to CASSLAQRGAQGSYEQYF.

The sample holds many counts of this clonotype. The J gene is TRBJ2-7, the V gene TRBV9; D assignment may be TRBD1 or TRBD2 (5 bases each). The CDR3 sequence is 13 residues long. Germline assignment: CDR1 SGDLS and CDR2 YYNGEE. V was trimmed by 7 bases and J by 2 bases, leaving 13 bases between them. In DNA, the CDR3 is TGTGCCAGCTCTGGGGGAGCCCCCTACGAGCAGTACTTC. As protein: CASSGGAPYEQYF.

The CDR3 region is CASSYVRTTHTGELFF. The CDR3, as DNA: TGTGCCAGCAGTTACGTGAGGACTACCCACACCGGGGAGCTGTTTTTT. V gene TRBV6-6 combines with J gene TRBJ2-2; the D gene is possibly TRBD2 (6 bases). Trimming took 2 bases from V and 3 from J, leaving 13 bases between them. The CDR3 runs to 16 residues. CDR1 and CDR2 (germline): MNHNY, SVGAGI (reference sequence).

This chain uses TRBV7-9 with TRBJ1-1; TRBD1 aligns across 7 bases. The CDR3 contains 14 residues. Germline V gene data show CDR1 as SEHNR and CDR2 as FQNEAQ (reference sequence). The junction had 9 bases not matched to a gene; V was cut back by 5 bases and J by 6 bases. The CDR3 nucleotides are TGTGCCAGCAGCGACAGGGAGGGGCACGCTGAAGCTTTCTTT. Its protein product is CASSDREGHAEAFF.

Notes on this clonotype: A junction end diverges from the germline sequence, so it may reflect a read error. This chain connects TRBV7-6 to TRBJ1-6; tentatively, D is TRBD1 (6 bases). The CDR3 has 15 amino acids. Germline V gives CDR1 SGHVS, CDR2 FNYEAQ. The CDR3 DNA follows: TGCGCCAGCAGCTTAGGGCAGGGGTCGAGTTCACCCCTCCACTTT. Protein: CASSLGQGSSSPLHF.

The chain uses TRBV10-3 and TRBJ2-5, with 14 bases lining up with TRBD2. CDR1 is ENHRY, CDR2 SYGVKD, per germline. The junction had 8 bases not matched to a gene; V was cut back by 10 bases and J by 4 bases. The CDR3 totals 15 residues. CDR3 DNA: TGTGCCACGATGACTAGCGGGGGGGACAGAGAGACCCAGTACTTC. Translation gives CATMTSGGDRETQYF.

A remark on this clonotype: At one of its ends the junction is not consistent with the germline gene, which may arise from a read error. The rearrangement uses TRBV10-3 and TRBJ1-1; no clear D. The CDR3 is 13 residues long. Germline V CDR1 and CDR2: ENHRY, SYGVKD. CDR3 DNA sequence: TGTGCCAGCAGTTACGCACAGCTGAATGAAGCTTTCTTT. Its protein is CASSYAQLNEAFF.

This clonotype was counted ten times or more. The chain uses TRBV7-2 and TRBJ2-7; weak D call: TRBD2 (5 bases). The germline CDR1 and CDR2 sequences are SGHTA and FQGNSA. There are 14 residues in the CDR3. The V gene lost 5 bases and the J gene lost 2 bases, with 13 bases spanning the gap. In nucleotides, the CDR3 is TGTGCCAGCAGCCCCCGGGCGGGTGCCTACGAGCAGTACTTC. Translation: CASSPRAGAYEQYF.

The count of this clonotype is one. The CDR3 DNA sequence: TGTGCCACCAGCAGAGATGCAGGACTCACCTTC. The encoded protein is CATSRDAGLTF. The chain uses TRBV15 and TRBJ1-2, with D unclear. V was shortened by 0 bases and J by 13 bases, with 9 bases between the two germline ends. Germline V gene lookup returns CDR1 LNHNV and CDR2 YYDKDF (reference sequence). The CDR3 length is 11 residues.

Note on this clonotype: An end of the junction differs from the germline gene, which may be a read error. This chain connects TRBV11-2 to TRBJ1-4; a possible D gene is TRBD1 (5 bases). From germline, CDR1 is SGHAT and CDR2 FQNNGV. The CDR3 runs 16 residues. The CDR3 loop is CASSQDYGGSGEKLFF. In DNA form, the CDR3 reads TGCGCCAGCAGCCAAGATTACGGGGGGTCTGGTGAAAAACTGTTTTTT.

This clonotype occurred many times. The chain links TRBV11-2 to TRBJ1-6; 7 bases are shared with TRBD1. The ends lost 1 base at V and 9 bases at J; junction bases unmatched: 9. The CDR3 has 16 residues. In germline, CDR1 is SGHAT, CDR2 FQNNGV. CDR3: CASSLVAGQGGSPLHF. The CDR3 nucleotides are TGTGCCAGCAGCTTAGTGGCGGGGCAGGGGGGTTCACCCCTCCACTTT.

This clonotype was recorded a few times. The V gene is TRBV7-9, the J gene TRBJ2-3; a possible D gene is TRBD2 (6 bases). The germline V and J ends were trimmed by 2 bases and 2 bases, with 11 bases remaining between them. The length of the CDR3 is 15 residues. Germline assignment: CDR1 SEHNR and CDR2 FQNEAQ (reference sequence). DNA for the CDR3: TGTGCCAGCAGCTTACTGCTAGCGCCCACAGATACGCAGTATTTT. Protein: CASSLLLAPTDTQYF.

This clonotype was detected ten times or more. J is TRBJ2-7 and V is TRBV2; perhaps TRBD1 as D (6 bases). Germline V gene sequence: CDR1 SNHLY, CDR2 FYNNEI. The V end was cut by 3 bases, the J end by 6 bases, with 9 bases between. The CDR3 is 12 residues long. The CDR3 loop reads CASSDRGSEQYF. The CDR3, as DNA: TGTGCCAGCAGTGACAGGGGCTCCGAGCAGTACTTC.

Note on this clonotype: A single base separates this from a much larger clone, so it may be a read error. The rearrangement links TRBV5-1 to TRBJ2-6; possibly TRBD2 for D (6 bases). V was trimmed by 7 bases and J by 3 bases, leaving 14 bases between them. From germline, CDR1 is SGHRS and CDR2 YFSETQ. The CDR3 is 15 amino acids. The CDR3 protein is CASGPRDFGANVLTF. CDR3 bases: TGCGCCAGCGGTCCCCGGGACTTTGGGGCCAACGTCCTGACTTTC.

The table lists this clonotype with a few counts. The chain has TRBV19 and TRBJ1-2; D is possibly TRBD1 (6 bases). Deletions cut 6 bases from V and 8 bases from J, with 16 bases between. Germline-derived CDR1 and CDR2 are LNHDA and SQIVND (reference sequence). The CDR3 totals 13 residues. DNA for the CDR3: TGTGCCAGTAGAACACAGGGTCGGTCCGGCTACACCTTC. Translating it yields CASRTQGRSGYTF.

This clonotype appeared many times. The rearrangement joins TRBV10-3 to TRBJ2-7; perhaps TRBD1 as D (8 bases). Looked up from germline, CDR1 is ENHRY and CDR2 is SYGVKD. V lost 5 bases and J lost 5, with 25 bases in between. The CDR3 is 17 residues long. CDR3 in amino acids: CAISQGAPGGSGNEQYF. DNA of the CDR3: TGTGCCATCAGTCAGGGGGCGCCCGGCGGGAGTGGCAACGAGCAGTACTTC.

This clonotype was seen a handful of times. The chain has TRBV20-1 and TRBJ1-1; D uncertain. CDR1 and CDR2 (germline): DFQATT, SNEGSKA (reference sequence). There are 13 residues in the CDR3. V gave up 0 bases and J gave up 11 bases, with 16 bases separating them. The CDR3 DNA reads TGCAGTGCTAGAGATCGGGTACGAGTTGGGGCTTTCTTT. Translating it yields CSARDRVRVGAFF.

J is TRBJ1-1 and V is TRBV10-3, with D maybe TRBD1 (5 bases). V lost 6 bases to trimming and J lost 0 bases, with 17 bases between them. The CDR3 is 16 residues long. Germline V lookup: CDR1 ENHRY, CDR2 SYGVKD. CDR3 region: CAISDGARIMNTEAFF. The CDR3 region has the DNA TGTGCCATCAGCGATGGGGCCCGGATAATGAACACTGAAGCTTTCTTT.

This chain links TRBV20-1 with TRBJ1-1; no definite D call. V was trimmed by 4 bases and J by 4 bases, leaving 13 bases between them. CDR1 and CDR2 (germline): DFQATT, SNEGSKA (reference sequence). The CDR3 is 13 amino acids. The CDR3 bases are TGCAGTGCTACCCGCACAGCCCCCACTGAAGCTTTCTTT. Its protein product is CSATRTAPTEAFF.

Many counts were recorded for this clonotype. The rearrangement links TRBV7-9 to TRBJ1-4; TRBD1 matches at 7 bases. Germline V gene data show CDR1 as SEHNR and CDR2 as FQNEAQ (reference sequence). The V gene end was trimmed by 4 bases and the J gene end by 2 bases; junction bases not matched to a gene: 4. This CDR3 has 15 residues. The CDR3 region has the DNA TGTGCCAGCAGCTACGTGACAGGGACTAATGAAAAACTGTTTTTT. Its translation is CASSYVTGTNEKLFF.

CDR3 in amino acids: CASSRKQMQETQYF. The CDR3, as DNA: TGTGCCAGCAGCAGAAAACAGATGCAAGAGACCCAGTACTTC. The J gene is TRBJ2-5, the V gene TRBV27; D is undetermined. Germline CDR1 reads MNHEY; CDR2 reads SMNVEV (reference sequence). V dropped 6 bases and J dropped 2 bases, with 13 bases sitting between them. The CDR3 is 14 amino acids.

This clonotype has a handful of counts. The CDR3 here is CASSVGHSSEQYF. The CDR3, as DNA: TGTGCCAGCAGCGTAGGCCATTCTTCCGAGCAGTACTTC. This rearrangement joins TRBV9 to TRBJ2-7; D unclear. CDR3 length equals 13 residues. The germline V gene encodes CDR1 SGDLS and CDR2 YYNGEE. V shed 0 bases and J shed 6 bases, with 10 bases lying between them. The complete variable domain, with remaining parts taken from reference TRBV9 and TRBJ2-7, reads DSGVTQTPKHLITATGQRVTLRCSPRSGDLSVYWYQQSLDQGLQFLIQYYNGEERAKGNILERFSAQQFPDLHSELNLSSLELGDSALYFCASSVGHSSEQYFGPGTRLTVT.

This clonotype was observed many times. The V call is TRBV20-1, the J call TRBJ2-7, with 8 bases matching TRBD1. Germline values: CDR1 DFQATT, CDR2 SNEGSKA (reference sequence). V was clipped by 4 bases and J by 0 bases; unmatched bases: 5. This CDR3 spans 14 amino acids. CDR3 DNA: TGCAGTGCTAAAGGGACAGGTTCCTCCTACGAGCAGTACTTC. It specifies CSAKGTGSSYEQYF.

On this clonotype: A much larger clone sits a single nucleotide away, making a read error possible. V and J are TRBV10-3 and TRBJ2-7; 7 bases are a match to TRBD1. CDR3 length equals 13 residues. The V gene's germline CDR1 is ENHRY and CDR2 SYGVKD. The CDR3 reads CVSSRQGGYEQYF. The CDR3, as DNA: TGTGTCAGCAGCCGACAGGGCGGCTACGAGCAGTACTTC.